This T cell receptor (beta chain) was sequenced in a study of identifying expanded T cells in peripheral blood. The CDR3 sequence is 13 residues long. From germline, CDR1 is SGHAT and CDR2 FQNNGV. V lost 1 base to trimming and J lost 12 bases, with 15 bases between them. As concerns this clone: Its antigen is as yet unknown.

Using immunoSEQ multiplex PCR, the repertoire was profiled, and TCRdb retains in-frame clones only, with some absent. This table has fewer than 110,000 clones, around 85% appearing once. Study-level results: Clone count variance between roughly 2-week samples rose with total template count.

V is TRBV11-2 and J is TRBJ1-2; maybe TRBD1 (5 bases). The specimen was blood. This TCR was recovered from a person aged 18 to 70 in good health. The CDR3 here is CASSLAREYTDTF. In DNA form, the CDR3 reads TGTGCCAGCAGCTTAGCCAGGGAGTATACCGACACCTTC. Supplemented by reference TRBV11-2 and TRBJ1-2, the full variable domain reads EAGVAQSPRYKIIEKRQSVAFWCNPISGHATLYWYQQILGQGPKLLIQFQNNGVVDDSQLPKDRFSAERLKGVDSTLKIQPAKLEDSAVYLCASSLAREYTDTFGSGTRLTVV.